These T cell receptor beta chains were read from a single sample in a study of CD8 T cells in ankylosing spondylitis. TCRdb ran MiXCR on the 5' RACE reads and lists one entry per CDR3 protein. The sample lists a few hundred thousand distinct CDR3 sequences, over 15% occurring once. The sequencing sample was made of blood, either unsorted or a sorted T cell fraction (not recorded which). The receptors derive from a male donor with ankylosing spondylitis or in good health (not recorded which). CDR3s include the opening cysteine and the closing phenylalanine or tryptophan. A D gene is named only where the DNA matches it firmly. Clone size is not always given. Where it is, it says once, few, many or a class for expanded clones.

DNA: TGTGCCAGCAGTTCGGGACAGGCGAGCTACGAGCAGTACTTC
CDR3: CASSSGQASYEQYF
J: TRBJ2-7
V: TRBV27
size: many
D: TRBD1

DNA: TGTGCCAGCAGTTTATCGGGGGCCACGAACACCGGGGAGCTGTTTTTT
CDR3: CASSLSGATNTGELFF
J: TRBJ2-2
V: TRBV27
size: -
D: -

DNA: TGTGCCAGCAGCTTAGACAGCCATCAGCGCTTTCCCGACACAGATACGCAGTATTTT
CDR3: CASSLDSHQRFPDTDTQYF
J: TRBJ2-3
V: TRBV7-3
size: many
D: -

DNA: TGTGCCAGCAGTAGCGGGAGCACAGATACGCAGTATTTT
CDR3: CASSSGSTDTQYF
J: TRBJ2-3
V: TRBV6-4
size: many
D: -

DNA: TGTGCCAGCAGCCACCTCAATGCGGCTCACGAGCAGTACTTC
CDR3: CASSHLNAAHEQYF
J: TRBJ2-7
V: TRBV14
size: few
D: -

DNA: TGTGCCAGTACCGGGACTAGCGGAGAGGAGACCCAGTACTTC
CDR3: CASTGTSGEETQYF
J: TRBJ2-5
V: TRBV19
size: -
D: TRBD2

DNA: TGCAGTGCTAGAGATCGGGGGATAGCGGTCACAGATACGCAGTATTTT
CDR3: CSARDRGIAVTDTQYF
J: TRBJ2-3
V: TRBV20-1
size: few
D: -

DNA: TGTGCCAGCAGTTTATATTGGGCCGGGGAGCTGTTTTTT
CDR3: CASSLYWAGELFF
J: TRBJ2-2
V: TRBV12-3/TRBV12-4
size: -
D: -

DNA: TGTGCCAGCAGCTCTAGACTAGCGGGAGCTAGCACAGATACGCAGTATTTT
CDR3: CASSSRLAGASTDTQYF
J: TRBJ2-3
V: TRBV7-9
size: -
D: TRBD2

DNA: TGTGCCAGCAGTTCGTCAGGGGATCCTAATGAAAAACTGTTTTTT
CDR3: CASSSSGDPNEKLFF
J: TRBJ1-4
V: TRBV7-8
size: once
D: -

DNA: TGTGCCAGCAGCGTAGCGGGACTAGCCAACAATGAGCAGTTCTTC
CDR3: CASSVAGLANNEQFF
J: TRBJ2-1
V: TRBV9
size: -
D: TRBD2

DNA: TGTGCCAGCAGCGGGACTAGCGGAAACAATGAGCAGTTCTTC
CDR3: CASSGTSGNNEQFF
J: TRBJ2-1
V: TRBV7-3
size: few
D: TRBD2

DNA: TGCAGTGCTAGTCTACTAGCGGGACTGAATGAGCAGTTCTTC
CDR3: CSASLLAGLNEQFF
J: TRBJ2-1
V: TRBV20-1
size: few
D: TRBD2

DNA: TGTGCCAGCAGCTTCCCAGCGGGAGGGTCCTACAATGAGCAGTTCTTC
CDR3: CASSFPAGGSYNEQFF
J: TRBJ2-1
V: TRBV11-2
size: few
D: TRBD2

DNA: TGTGCCAGCAGCTCCGTACTAGCGACCGCAGAAACCCAGTACTTC
CDR3: CASSSVLATAETQYF
J: TRBJ2-5
V: TRBV7-9
size: -
D: TRBD2

DNA: TGTGCCAGCAGCGTAAGCGGGAGGGTGACCTACGAACAGTACTTC
CDR3: CASSVSGRVTYEQYF
J: TRBJ2-7
V: TRBV7-9
size: -
D: TRBD2

DNA: TGTGCCAGCAGTCCCGGACTAGGGAGGGAAAAACTGTTTTTT
CDR3: CASSPGLGREKLFF
J: TRBJ1-4
V: TRBV27
size: -
D: -

DNA: TGTGCCAGCAGTTTTCAGGGCGGACACAATGAGCAGTTCTTC
CDR3: CASSFQGGHNEQFF
J: TRBJ2-1
V: TRBV12-3/TRBV12-4
size: few
D: -

DNA: TGTGCCAGCAGCCTAATCCTTCTAGCGGGAGAAACATACGAGCAGTACTTC
CDR3: CASSLILLAGETYEQYF
J: TRBJ2-7
V: TRBV6-2/TRBV6-3
size: -
D: TRBD2

DNA: TGTGCCAGCAGTCCCCGGGACAGGGTCTTGAATAGCAATCAGCCCCAGCATTTT
CDR3: CASSPRDRVLNSNQPQHF
J: TRBJ1-5
V: TRBV27
size: few
D: TRBD1

DNA: TGTGCCAGCAGCCAAGAGGGACCGTCGAGCTCCTACAATGAGCAGTTCTTC
CDR3: CASSQEGPSSSYNEQFF
J: TRBJ2-1
V: TRBV4-2
size: -
D: -

DNA: TGTGCCAGCAGCACCTGGGGGGGGCACGGCACTGAAGCTTTCTTT
CDR3: CASSTWGGHGTEAFF
J: TRBJ1-1
V: TRBV9
size: -
D: -

DNA: TGCAGCGTTGCTCTAGCGGGATCCTACGAGCAGTACTTC
CDR3: CSVALAGSYEQYF
J: TRBJ2-7
V: TRBV29-1
size: many
D: TRBD2

DNA: TGTGCCAGCAGCTTTGACTGGAGCACAGATACGCAGTATTTT
CDR3: CASSFDWSTDTQYF
J: TRBJ2-3
V: TRBV11-2
size: -
D: -

DNA: TGTGCCAGCAGCTTGGGCCCCGGGAACTACGAGCAGTACTTC
CDR3: CASSLGPGNYEQYF
J: TRBJ2-7
V: TRBV5-5
size: few
D: -

DNA: TGCAGCGTTGAACTCGCCAAGGAGCAGACCACAGATACGCAGTATTTT
CDR3: CSVELAKEQTTDTQYF
J: TRBJ2-3
V: TRBV29-1
size: -
D: -

DNA: TGTGCCAGCAGCGTACGACGCACAGCGGAGACCCTGTACTTC
CDR3: CASSVRRTAETLYF
J: TRBJ2-5
V: TRBV9
size: once
D: -

DNA: TGCAGCGCAGCGGAGAGCTCCTACAATGAGCAGTTCTTC
CDR3: CSAAESSYNEQFF
J: TRBJ2-1
V: TRBV29-1
size: few
D: -

DNA: TGTGCCAGCAGCCTAGGAGCGGGGCTTGGGGCGGGAGAGACCCAGTACTTC
CDR3: CASSLGAGLGAGETQYF
J: TRBJ2-5
V: TRBV11-2
size: -
D: TRBD2

DNA: TGTGCCAGCAGTGAATATTCGCTAGTTGCTTACGAGCAGTACTTC
CDR3: CASSEYSLVAYEQYF
J: TRBJ2-7
V: TRBV2
size: -
D: -

DNA: TGCAGCGTTGAAGATCAAAGGGGGCGACCCTACAATGAGCAGTTCTTC
CDR3: CSVEDQRGRPYNEQFF
J: TRBJ2-1
V: TRBV29-1
size: -
D: TRBD1

DNA: TGTGCCAGCAGCCTATTCGCGGGACAGGGCTTCGGAGATACGCAGTATTTT
CDR3: CASSLFAGQGFGDTQYF
J: TRBJ2-3
V: TRBV3-1
size: -
D: TRBD1

DNA: TGTGCCAGCAGTTACTCTTTTCTCCCTGAGGAGACCCAGTACTTC
CDR3: CASSYSFLPEETQYF
J: TRBJ2-5
V: TRBV6-5
size: -
D: -

DNA: TGTGCCAGCACTAGCGGGAGTGGCTACAATGAGCAGTTCTTC
CDR3: CASTSGSGYNEQFF
J: TRBJ2-1
V: TRBV27
size: many
D: TRBD2

DNA: TGTGCCAGCAGCTCAGCGGGACACTATTTTTACGAGCAGTACTTC
CDR3: CASSSAGHYFYEQYF
J: TRBJ2-7
V: TRBV7-9
size: many
D: -

DNA: TGTGCCAGCAGTGTAGCGGACGAGCAGTACTTC
CDR3: CASSVADEQYF
J: TRBJ2-7
V: TRBV25-1
size: -
D: -

DNA: TGTGCCAGCAGCTTACAGAGTGCTAGCGCGTACTACAATGAGCAGTTCTTC
CDR3: CASSLQSASAYYNEQFF
J: TRBJ2-1
V: TRBV7-9
size: few
D: -

DNA: TGCGCCAGCAGCCCCTTCGGGTCGGGACAGGGGGCCCACGAGCAGTACTTC
CDR3: CASSPFGSGQGAHEQYF
J: TRBJ2-7
V: TRBV4-1
size: many
D: TRBD1

DNA: TGCAGCGCAGGGGGCGAACCTACCTACGAGCAGTACTTC
CDR3: CSAGGEPTYEQYF
J: TRBJ2-7
V: TRBV29-1
size: -
D: TRBD1

DNA: TGTGCCAGCAGTCCCAGGGGGGCTACGATCTACGAGCAGTACTTC
CDR3: CASSPRGATIYEQYF
J: TRBJ2-7
V: TRBV27
size: few
D: -

DNA: TGTGCCAGCAGTTTTTCGGTAAATCAGCCCCAGCATTTT
CDR3: CASSFSVNQPQHF
J: TRBJ1-5
V: TRBV12-3/TRBV12-4
size: large
D: -

DNA: TGTGCCAGCAGTCTCCAATGGGAAGAGACCCAGTACTTC
CDR3: CASSLQWEETQYF
J: TRBJ2-5
V: TRBV27
size: -
D: -